A single sample gave rise to the 12 T cell receptor beta chains below, sequenced in a study of CD8+CD57+ T cells in acquired aplastic anemia. Genomic DNA was employed as the template in profiling TCR beta VDJ and CDR3. TCRdb used MiXCR to reprocess the reads, holding one entry per CDR3 protein. The sample shows around 150,000 distinct CDR3 sequences, around 48% of them seen only once. Whoever was chosen for sequencing had shown CD8+CD57+ cell expansion by flow cytometry. Sequencing was done on a sample of sorted CD4+, CD8+, or CD8+CD57+ T cells (not recorded which) from PBMCs. These receptors were obtained from a human donor with aplastic anemia.

This clonotype was found many times. V gene TRBV11-3 combines with J gene TRBJ2-5, with a tentative D call TRBD2 (6 bases). The CDR3 is made up of 15 amino acids. V was cut by 1 base and J by 3 bases, with 12 bases left in between. The germline V gene encodes CDR1 SGHNT and CDR2 YENEEA. Here the CDR3 DNA reads TGTGCCAGCAGCTTAGTCCCAGGGAGGAAAGAGACCCAGTACTTC. It translates to CASSLVPGRKETQYF.

This clonotype has only a few counts. The chain combines TRBV10-3 with TRBJ2-6, with D possibly TRBD1 on 5 matching bases. The V gene lost 10 bases and the J gene lost 0 bases, with 19 bases spanning the gap. This CDR3 has 17 residues. The germline gives CDR1 ENHRY, CDR2 SYGVKD. CDR3 nucleotides: TGTGCCACTAGGGCGGCAGGGATCTCCTCTGGGGCCAACGTCCTGACTTTC. It encodes CATRAAGISSGANVLTF.

This clonotype has a count of ten or more. The V gene is TRBV19, the J gene TRBJ2-2; TRBD1 matches at 8 bases. V lost 0 bases, J lost 7 bases, and 4 bases stayed unmatched. Germline V gene data show CDR1 as LNHDA and CDR2 as SQIVND (reference sequence). The CDR3 is made up of 15 amino acids. In DNA form, the CDR3 reads TGTGCCAGTAGTATAGACAGGGGGCCCGGCGGGGAGCTGTTTTTT. Translated: CASSIDRGPGGELFF.

This clonotype was detected many times. The chain recombines TRBV6-1 with TRBJ2-1, with 12 bases that match TRBD2. Germline-derived CDR1 and CDR2 are MNHNS and SASEGT. This CDR3 comprises 13 residues. Losses at the gene ends were 8 bases for V and 9 bases for J; bases not matched to a gene: 5. CDR3 nucleotides: TGTGCCAGCTGGGGACTAGCGGGTACTGAGCAGTTCTTC. Translating gives CASWGLAGTEQFF.

In this sample, this clonotype turned up many times. This sequence joins TRBV7-2 and TRBJ1-3; perhaps TRBD1 as D (6 bases). The CDR3 has 14 residues. Germline CDR1 SGHTA, CDR2 FQGNSA. V lost 3 bases to trimming and J lost 2 bases, with 8 bases between them. The CDR3 loop reads CASSLTGPGNTIYF. The CDR3 region has the DNA TGTGCCAGCAGCTTGACAGGACCTGGAAACACCATATATTTT.

V is TRBV24-1 and J is TRBJ2-1, with a possible D match to TRBD2 (5 bases). V lost 3 bases and J lost 8, with 10 bases in between. The germline CDR1 and CDR2 sequences are KGHDR and SFDVKD. The CDR3 length is 13 residues. The CDR3 protein is CATSDPERDEQFF. As DNA, the CDR3 is TGTGCCACCAGTGATCCCGAGAGGGATGAGCAGTTCTTC.

V usage is TRBV7-8 and J usage is TRBJ1-1; 10 bases agree with TRBD1. Germline CDR1 SGHVS, CDR2 FQNEAQ. The CDR3 runs 15 residues. V lost 0 bases to trimming and J lost 8 bases; unmatched junction nucleotides: 6. CDR3 in amino acids: CASSLAPGTGEEAFF. CDR3 coding DNA: TGTGCCAGCAGCTTAGCCCCAGGGACAGGGGAAGAAGCTTTCTTT.

In its sample, this clonotype was seen many times. V and J are TRBV6-5 and TRBJ1-1; D is perhaps TRBD1 (5 bases). The V gene's germline CDR1 is MNHEY and CDR2 SVGAGI. CDR3 length: 13 residues. Trimming left V 6 bases short and J 4 bases short, with 12 bases between. The CDR3 DNA follows: TGTGCCAGCAGAAAGGGACGGCTCACTGAAGCTTTCTTT. It codes for CASRKGRLTEAFF.

This clonotype was counted many times. The J gene is TRBJ2-1, the V gene TRBV19; 7 bases are a match to TRBD1. The germline gives CDR1 LNHDA, CDR2 SQIVND (reference sequence). V lost 5 bases, J lost 0 bases, and 4 bases stayed unmatched. The CDR3 covers 15 residues. This CDR3 is CASSRDRASYNEQFF. DNA of the CDR3: TGTGCCAGTAGTCGAGACAGGGCCTCCTACAATGAGCAGTTCTTC.

This clonotype was recorded many times. The rearrangement links TRBV5-6 to TRBJ2-7, with D possibly TRBD2 on 6 matching bases. The V end lost 0 bases, the J end lost 4 bases, and 14 bases lay between the germline ends. This CDR3 contains 15 residues. The germline gives CDR1 SGHDT, CDR2 YYEEEE. The CDR3 spells CASSLATSYGYEQYF. CDR3 nucleotides: TGTGCCAGCAGCTTGGCTACTAGCTATGGGTACGAGCAGTACTTC.

The CDR3 DNA reads as TGTGCCAGCAGTGAAGGGGACTCCCCCCACGAGCAGTACTTC. This sequence encodes CASSEGDSPHEQYF. This chain joins TRBV7-6 and TRBJ2-7; D perhaps matches TRBD2 (6 bases). The CDR3 has 14 residues. CDR1 is SGHVS and CDR2 is FNYEAQ in the germline V gene. V dropped 6 bases and J dropped 5 bases, with 17 bases sitting between them.

The chain recombines TRBV20-1 with TRBJ2-5; D gene unclear. V lost 1 base, J lost 1 base, and 7 bases lay in between. Germline CDR1 is DFQATT and CDR2 is SNEGSKA (reference sequence). The CDR3 sequence is 13 residues long. CDR3 sequence: CSARVAGQETQYF. CDR3 nucleotides: TGCAGTGCTAGAGTCGCAGGCCAAGAGACCCAGTACTTC.